These 3 T cell receptor beta chains came from one sample sequenced in a study of cytomegalovirus exposure and HLA in healthy donors. PCR primers comprised 60 Vbeta and 13 Jbeta primers. Sequenced by immunoSEQ multiplex PCR; TCRdb stores in-frame clones only, minus some. The sample holds 100,000 to 150,000 clones; over 60% are singletons and the top ten take approximately 4.8%. The sequenced sample consisted of PBMCs. Source of these receptors: a man in his fifties or sixties in good health and CMV-seropositive.

Note on this clone: Since the CDR3 does not end with the conserved phenylalanine or tryptophan, this likely comes from a read error. This chain joins TRBV5-4 and TRBJ1-2, with D perhaps TRBD1 (6 bases). The ends were cut back, 0 bases at V and 4 bases at J, with 10 bases in the middle. Germline-derived CDR1 and CDR2 are SGHNT and YYREEE (reference sequence). CDR3 length: 14 residues. The CDR3 is CASSLAGQIYGYTS. Here the CDR3 DNA reads TGTGCCAGCAGCTTGGCCGGACAGATCTATGGCTACACCTCC.

This clone has only a few counts. The J gene is TRBJ2-2, the V gene TRBV5-5; D perhaps matches TRBD2 (6 bases). The germline CDR1 and CDR2 sequences are SGHKS and YYEKEE (reference sequence). The CDR3 consists of 15 residues. Trimming cost V 1 base and J 5 bases, with 12 bases left between them. The CDR3 spells CASSLIGGGTGELFF. The CDR3 coding sequence is TGTGCCAGCAGCTTGATCGGGGGTGGAACCGGGGAGCTGTTTTTT.

This clone occurred a few times. This chain connects TRBV25-1 to TRBJ2-2, with a weak D call TRBD2 (7 bases). Trimming took 5 bases from V and 4 from J, leaving 23 bases between them. The CDR3 covers 18 residues. Germline CDR1 reads MGHDK; CDR2 reads SYGVNS. CDR3 DNA: TGTGCCAGCAGTCCCGTGCGCGGGGGCGCAGTGGTCACCGGGGAGCTGTTTTTT. Protein: CASSPVRGGAVVTGELFF.